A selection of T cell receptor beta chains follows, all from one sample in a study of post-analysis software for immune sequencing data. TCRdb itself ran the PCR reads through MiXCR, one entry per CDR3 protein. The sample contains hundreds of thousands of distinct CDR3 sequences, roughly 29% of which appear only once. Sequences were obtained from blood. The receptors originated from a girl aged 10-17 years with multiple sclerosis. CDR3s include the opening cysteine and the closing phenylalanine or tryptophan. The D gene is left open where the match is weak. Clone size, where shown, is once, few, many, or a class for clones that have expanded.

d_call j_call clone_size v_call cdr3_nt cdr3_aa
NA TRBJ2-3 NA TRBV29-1 TGCAGCGCCAGAGGGAGCTCTAGCGCAGATACGCAGTATTTT CSARGSSSADTQYF
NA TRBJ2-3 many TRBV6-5 TGTGCCAGCAGTTACTCCCTCACAGATACGCAGTATTTT CASSYSLTDTQYF
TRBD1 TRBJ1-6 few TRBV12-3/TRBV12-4 TGTGCCAGCAGCGGGACAGCAGTTTCACCCCTCCACTTT CASSGTAVSPLHF
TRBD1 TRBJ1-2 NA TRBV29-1 TGCAGCGGGACAGGGGTTGGTAACTATGGCTACACCTTC CSGTGVGNYGYTF
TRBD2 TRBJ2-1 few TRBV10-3 TGTGCCATCAGGGCGGGGGGTGGGGCGTACAATGAGCAGTTCTTC CAIRAGGGAYNEQFF
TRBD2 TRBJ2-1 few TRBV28 TGTGCCAGCAGTCTGCCGGGACTAGCGGGGATAACTGAGCAGTTCTTC CASSLPGLAGITEQFF
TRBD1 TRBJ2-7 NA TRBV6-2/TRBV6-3 TGTGCCAGCACACCCAGTGGACAGGGGTCCTACGAGCAGTACTTC CASTPSGQGSYEQYF
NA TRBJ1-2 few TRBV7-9 TGTGCCAGCAGCACAAGGATTGGCTACACCTTC CASSTRIGYTF
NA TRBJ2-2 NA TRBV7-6 TGTGCCAGCAGCACAACGTTTAAAGGGTCCGGGGAGCTGTTTTTT CASSTTFKGSGELFF
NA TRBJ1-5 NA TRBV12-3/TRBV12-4 TGTGCCAGCAGCTACGCAGGGGTCTCGGGCAATCAGCCCCAGCATTTT CASSYAGVSGNQPQHF
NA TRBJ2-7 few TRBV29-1 TGCAGCGTTTGGGCAAATACCTACGAGCAGTACTTC CSVWANTYEQYF
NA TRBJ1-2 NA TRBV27 TGTGCCAGCAGACATAGGGTACAGGGCGGAGGCTACACCTTC CASRHRVQGGGYTF
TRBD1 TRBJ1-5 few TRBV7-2 TGTGCCAGCAGCTCCCCTCCGCAGGGGGCGGTCAGTCAGCCCCAGCATTTT CASSSPPQGAVSQPQHF
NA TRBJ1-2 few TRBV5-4 TGTGCCAGCCGAACCGGGGGCAACTATGGCTACACCTTC CASRTGGNYGYTF